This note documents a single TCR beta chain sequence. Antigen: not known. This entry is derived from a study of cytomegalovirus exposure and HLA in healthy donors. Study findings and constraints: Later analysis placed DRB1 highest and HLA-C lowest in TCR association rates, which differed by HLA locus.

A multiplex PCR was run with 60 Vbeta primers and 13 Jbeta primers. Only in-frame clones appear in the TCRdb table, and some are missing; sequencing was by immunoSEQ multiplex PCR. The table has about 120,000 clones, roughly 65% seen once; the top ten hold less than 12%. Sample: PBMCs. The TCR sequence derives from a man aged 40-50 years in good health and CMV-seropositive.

Here the CDR3 reads CTSSQDLPSVTDTQYF. In DNA form, the CDR3 reads TGCACCAGCAGCCAAGATTTGCCTAGCGTTACAGATACGCAGTATTTT. The chain is built from TRBV1 and TRBJ2-3; no check of the table's D call, TRBD2, against the DNA was made. TRBV1 is flagged as a pseudogene. The CDR3 totals 16 residues.